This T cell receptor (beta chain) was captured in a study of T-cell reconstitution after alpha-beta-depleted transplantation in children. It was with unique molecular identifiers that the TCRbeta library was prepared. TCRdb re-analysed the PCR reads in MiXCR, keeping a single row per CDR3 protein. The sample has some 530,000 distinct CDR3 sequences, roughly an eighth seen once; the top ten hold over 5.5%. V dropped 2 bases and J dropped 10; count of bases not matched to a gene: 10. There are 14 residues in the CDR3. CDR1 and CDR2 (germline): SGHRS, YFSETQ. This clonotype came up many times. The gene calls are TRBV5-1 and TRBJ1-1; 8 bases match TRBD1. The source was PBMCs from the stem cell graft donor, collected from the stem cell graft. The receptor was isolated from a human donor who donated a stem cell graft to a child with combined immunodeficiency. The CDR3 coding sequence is TGCGCCAGCAGCTTTGTAGGGACAGGCCCAGGAGCTTTCTTT. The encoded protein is CASSFVGTGPGAFF.